A single sample is the source of the 26 T cell receptor beta chains below, sequenced in a study of T cells in localized non-small cell lung cancer. Libraries were prepared by immunoSEQ multiplex PCR; TCRdb keeps only in-frame clonotypes and omits some of them. The sample records 5,200 or so clones, about a third being singletons. Specimen: lung tumor tissue, collected before any cancer treatment. These receptors were obtained from a female donor older than 55 with stage I lung adenocarcinoma.

Comments on this clone: A junction boundary mismatches the germline segment, possibly from a read error. The chain links TRBV6-8 to TRBJ2-4, with a weak D call TRBD1 (5 bases). The CDR3 has 14 residues. The V gene's germline CDR1 is MNHGY and CDR2 SAAAGT. The CDR3 spells CAISVGQGKNIQYF. DNA of the CDR3: TGTGCCATCAGTGTCGGGCAGGGCAAAAACATTCAGTACTTC.

The gene calls are TRBV4-1 and TRBJ1-4, with TRBD1 as a possible D gene (6 bases). Germline CDR1 MGHRA, CDR2 YSYEKL. The length of the CDR3 is 16 residues. V shed 0 bases and J shed 8 bases, with 16 bases lying between them. The CDR3 nucleotides read TGCGCCAGCAGCCAAGATCAGGGGTTCCCGGAGGAAAAACTGTTTTTT. This codes for CASSQDQGFPEEKLFF.

This clone is labeled as medium-sized (0.01 to 0.1%). The chain uses TRBV6-8 and TRBJ2-5, with 11 bases that match TRBD2. CDR1 and CDR2 (germline): MNHGY, SAAAGT. CDR3 size: 15 residues. J lost 5 bases, V lost 6 bases, and 8 bases had no gene match. The CDR3 DNA reads TGTGCCAGCAGGCCACTAGCGGGGGTGCGGGAGACCCAGTACTTC. Protein sequence: CASRPLAGVRETQYF.

The CDR3 DNA is TGTGCCTGGAGCCGGGACACCAGGAACACTGAAGCTTTCTTT. Translation: CAWSRDTRNTEAFF. The chain links TRBV30 to TRBJ1-1; D is perhaps TRBD1 (6 bases). The germline CDR1 and CDR2 sequences are GTSNPN and SVGIG (reference sequence). This CDR3 comprises 14 residues. Trimming took 3 bases from V and 1 from J, leaving 12 bases between them.

In its sample, this clone was seen a few times. The chain carries TRBV19 and TRBJ1-6; D unclear. V shed 4 bases and J shed 8 bases, with 15 bases lying between them. This CDR3 region has 15 residues. Germline assignment: CDR1 LNHDA and CDR2 SQIVND (reference sequence). CDR3 sequence (DNA): TGTGCCAGTAGTACCAAGCTCTGGGGTGATTCACCCCTCCACTTT. This encodes CASSTKLWGDSPLHF.

By frequency in the sample, this clone is medium-sized (0.01 to 0.1%). J is TRBJ1-4 and V is TRBV11-3; possible D gene TRBD1, 6 bases. Germline assignment: CDR1 SGHNT and CDR2 YENEEA. The CDR3 contains 16 residues. V was cut by 5 bases and J by 8 bases, with 21 bases left in between. Written as DNA, the CDR3 is TGTGCCAGCAGCGGACCAACGACAGGCCGAAGGGAAAAACTGTTTTTT. This translates into CASSGPTTGRREKLFF.

The V gene is TRBV5-1, the J gene TRBJ1-1, with 10 bases lining up with TRBD1. V dropped 0 bases and J dropped 4; count of bases not matched to a gene: 3. Germline assignment: CDR1 SGHRS and CDR2 YFSETQ. The CDR3 contains 15 residues. The CDR3 region has the DNA TGCGCCAGCAGCTTGGCGGGGACAGGGGCCACTGAAGCTTTCTTT. Translating it yields CASSLAGTGATEAFF.

This rearrangement joins TRBV28 to TRBJ1-2; D not resolved. This CDR3 is built from 13 residues. Germline CDR1 reads MDHEN; CDR2 reads SYDVKM. V was trimmed by 8 bases and J by 1 base, leaving 11 bases between them. The CDR3 is CASSSDFNYGYTF. CDR3 coding DNA: TGTGCCAGCTCCAGCGACTTTAACTATGGCTACACCTTC.

The V call is TRBV29-1, the J call TRBJ1-2; unclear D gene. The CDR3 runs to 12 residues. Germline V lookup: CDR1 SQVTM, CDR2 ANQGSEA. The ends were cut back, 3 bases at V and 5 bases at J, with 10 bases in the middle. CDR3 DNA: TGCAGCGTTGAGGTCGCTAGGTATGGCTACACCTTC. Its protein product is CSVEVARYGYTF.

Only a few counts were recorded for this clone. This chain uses TRBV28 with TRBJ2-5; 12 bases agree with TRBD2. Trimming cost V 3 bases and J 4 bases; bases outside gene matches: 6. This CDR3 spans 16 amino acids. The germline V gene encodes CDR1 MDHEN and CDR2 SYDVKM. The CDR3 DNA reads TGTGCCAGCAGTTTCCCCCTAGCGGGGGGGCGAGAGACCCAGTACTTC. Translated, it gives CASSFPLAGGRETQYF.

The chain has TRBV6-8 and TRBJ2-7; the D call may be TRBD1 or TRBD2 (5 bases each). The CDR3 spans 13 residues. V lost 7 bases, J lost 3 bases, and 13 bases lay in between. Germline V CDR1 and CDR2: MNHGY, SAAAGT. The CDR3 bases are TGTGCCAGCACTAGGGGTGGGGGCTACGAGCAGTACTTC. This sequence encodes CASTRGGGYEQYF.

The V call is TRBV10-2, the J call TRBJ1-5, with a weak D call TRBD1 (6 bases). V lost 4 bases to trimming and J lost 4 bases, with 17 bases between them. Germline loops: CDR1 WSHSY, CDR2 SAAADI. The CDR3 covers 16 residues. The chain's CDR3 is CASSVRGTTFNQPQHF. CDR3 DNA sequence: TGCGCCAGCAGTGTCCGAGGGACAACATTTAATCAGCCCCAGCATTTT.

This clone appeared a single time. The V call is TRBV28, the J call TRBJ1-6, with D possibly TRBD1 on 6 matching bases. CDR3 length equals 14 residues. Germline CDR1 reads MDHEN; CDR2 reads SYDVKM. V was clipped by 6 bases and J by 8 bases, with 14 bases between them. CDR3 sequence (DNA): TGTGCCAGCAGCCGGGGGGGCGCGGATTCACCCCTCCACTTT. Protein: CASSRGGADSPLHF.

The chain couples TRBV5-1 to TRBJ2-5, with 9 bases fitting TRBD2. CDR1 is SGHRS and CDR2 is YFSETQ in the germline V gene. V was clipped by 0 bases and J by 5 bases; unmatched bases: 5. This CDR3 comprises 15 residues. The CDR3 DNA sequence: TGCGCCAGCAGCTTGGAGGGACTAGCAGCGGAGACCCAGTACTTC. Its protein is CASSLEGLAAETQYF.

This clone was found a few times. This chain's CDR3 is CASSPPPEFNTGELFF. CDR3 coding DNA: TGTGCCAGCTCACCACCCCCAGAATTTAACACCGGGGAGCTGTTTTTT. The chain links TRBV18 to TRBJ2-2, with D unclear. V shed 0 bases and J shed 2 bases, with 10 bases lying between them. Per the germline V gene, CDR1 is KGHSH and CDR2 is LQKENI. CDR3 length: 16 residues.

This clone showed up just a few times. This chain links TRBV19 with TRBJ1-6, with 9 bases matching TRBD1. The length of the CDR3 is 14 residues. Trimming removed 3 bases from V and 10 bases from J; junction bases left unmatched: 4. The V gene's germline CDR1 is LNHDA and CDR2 SQIVND (reference sequence). In DNA form, the CDR3 reads TGTGCCAGTAGTATCGACAGGGGGGAGTCACCCCTCCACTTT. Protein product: CASSIDRGESPLHF.

The chain combines TRBV30 with TRBJ2-3, with no clear D. Germline V gene sequence: CDR1 GTSNPN, CDR2 SVGIG (reference sequence). V lost 3 bases and J 3 bases, leaving 13 bases between the germline ends. The CDR3 is 14 amino acids. CDR3 region: CAWSLDRETDTQYF. The CDR3 DNA reads as TGTGCCTGGAGCCTAGATAGAGAAACAGATACGCAGTATTTT.

The chain uses TRBV19 and TRBJ2-2; TRBD2 is a possible D gene (6 bases). The CDR3 has 17 residues. Trimming took 3 bases from V and 7 from J, leaving 21 bases between them. Germline values: CDR1 LNHDA, CDR2 SQIVND (reference sequence). CDR3 in amino acids: CASSMGPLAGYHGELFF. The CDR3, as DNA: TGTGCCAGTAGTATGGGCCCTCTGGCGGGGTATCACGGGGAGCTGTTTTTT.

This clone was seen more than once but under ten times. The rearrangement joins TRBV6-1 to TRBJ2-7, with D perhaps matching TRBD2 (6 bases). Germline lookup yields CDR1 MNHNS and CDR2 SASEGT. The V end lost 1 base, the J end lost 4 bases, and 11 bases lay between the germline ends. CDR3 length equals 14 residues. CDR3 region: CASSEGSSGYEQYF. CDR3 coding DNA: TGTGCCAGCAGTGAAGGATCAAGCGGGTACGAGCAGTACTTC.

This chain connects TRBV19 to TRBJ2-3; 9 bases match TRBD2. Unmatched junction bases numbered 2, after V lost 1 base and J lost 3 bases. Germline V lookup: CDR1 LNHDA, CDR2 SQIVND (reference sequence). This CDR3 spans 15 amino acids. The CDR3 DNA sequence: TGTGCCAGTAGTATAGGAGCGGGGGGAACAGATACGCAGTATTTT. Encoded protein: CASSIGAGGTDTQYF.

This chain uses TRBV28 with TRBJ2-1; 14 nucleotides agree with TRBD2. Germline CDR1 reads MDHEN; CDR2 reads SYDVKM. The junction had 4 bases not matched to a gene; V was cut back by 6 bases and J by 6 bases. The CDR3 covers 15 residues. This chain's CDR3 is CASSRTSGGTNEQFF. The CDR3 DNA reads as TGTGCCAGCAGCCGGACTAGCGGGGGGACCAATGAGCAGTTCTTC.

V usage is TRBV11-3 and J usage is TRBJ2-7; TRBD1 matches 7 bases. The CDR3 extends over 15 amino acids. Trimming removed 1 base from V and 2 bases from J; junction bases left unmatched: 5. Germline V gene lookup returns CDR1 SGHNT and CDR2 YENEEA. DNA of the CDR3: TGTGCCAGCAGCTTAGGAGTCCAGGGGGCCTACGAGCAGTACTTC. This encodes CASSLGVQGAYEQYF.

This clone was observed a handful of times. The chain uses TRBV7-1 and TRBJ2-7; D ambiguous. Being an ORF, TRBV7-1 has a function that is uncertain. The CDR3 consists of 13 residues. V was pared by 4 bases and J by 6 bases, with 13 bases between. The CDR3 DNA is TGTGCCAGCAGCTTAGGGCCCTGGGGCGAGCAGTACTTC. Translated, it gives CASSLGPWGEQYF.

The chain recombines TRBV30 with TRBJ1-2; D unresolved. V was pared by 0 bases and J by 3 bases, with 14 bases between. CDR1 is GTSNPN and CDR2 is SVGIG in the germline V gene (reference sequence). The CDR3 sequence is 15 residues long. CDR3 loop: CAWSVRSEEHYGYTF. As DNA, the CDR3 is TGTGCCTGGAGTGTACGGTCGGAAGAACACTATGGCTACACCTTC. The whole variable domain, remainder taken from reference TRBV30 and TRBJ1-2, is SQTIHQWPATLVQPVGSPLSLECTVEGTSNPNLYWYRQAAGRGLQLLFYSVGIGQISSEVPQNLSASRPQDRQFILSSKKLLLSDSGFYLCAWSVRSEEHYGYTFGSGTRLTVV.

This clone is large (0.1 to 1%) in the sample. The CDR3 region is CASSPTRGGTEAFF. The CDR3 nucleotides are TGTGCCAGCTCACCAACCAGGGGCGGGACTGAAGCTTTCTTT. The chain joins TRBV18 to TRBJ1-1; D possibly corresponds to TRBD1 (6 bases). Trimming removed 2 bases at V and 5 bases at J, with 12 bases between. The CDR3 spans 14 residues. Germline V gene data show CDR1 as KGHSH and CDR2 as LQKENI.

V gene TRBV19 combines with J gene TRBJ1-3, with D unresolved. The CDR3 is made up of 14 amino acids. Germline CDR1 and CDR2: LNHDA and SQIVND (reference sequence). Deletions cut 8 bases from V and 1 base from J, with 12 bases between. CDR3 sequence reads: CASYQGGSGNTIYF. The CDR3 region has the DNA TGTGCCAGTTACCAAGGTGGTTCTGGAAACACCATATATTTT.